This record looks at one T cell receptor beta chain sequence and its context. Its recognized antigen is unknown. It has no much larger one-base neighbor in the sample; base qualities were not kept. The data derive from a study of technical replicates of blood from a few donors (dated by TCRdb to about 2017). The method behind the library was the immunoSEQ multiplex PCR assay. In its TCRdb copy, this immuneACCESS table keeps in-frame sequences only and misses some clones. Where compared with another copy, unresolved V genes explain less than half of these, and the others have no known cause. This sample lists approximately 76,000 clones; roughly 97% were detected once. Less than 0.2% of the sample rests with the top ten. This receptor was identified in a human donor in good health. The sequenced sample consisted of T cells isolated from PBMCs.

The CDR3 here reads CASRERRGENTGELFF. Read as DNA, the sequence is TGTGCCAGCAGGGAGAGAAGGGGCGAAAACACCGGGGAGCTGTTTTTT. Recombination linked TRBV2 to TRBJ2-2; the D region possibly corresponds to TRBD1 (5 bases align). Measured from the cysteine to the phenylalanine, the CDR3 is 16 residues long. Kept here is only the CDR3 DNA, which spans 48 bases and is read in frame from base 1. In the germline V gene, CDR1 corresponds to SNHLY and CDR2 to FYNNEI. Trimming removed 6 bases from V and 2 bases from J, leaving 16 bases between the germline ends.